This T cell receptor beta chain was captured in a study of T cells after yellow fever vaccination. The V end lost 4 bases, the J end lost 8 bases, and 18 bases lay between the germline ends. The CDR3 contains 15 residues. TCRdb re-derived calls from the 5' RACE reads in MiXCR, one entry per CDR3 protein. The sample carries hundreds of thousands of distinct CDR3 sequences, 6% to 8% recorded once. Study outcomes and limitations: When the response was secondary, it was weaker but reached its peak faster, day 5 versus 15. Most clones from primary vaccination resurfaced after the booster (approximately 96% CD4, around 91% CD8). The bulk population could contribute abundant contaminating clonotypes to FACS-sorted repertoires. Relatively few clonotypes were ones that appeared in both CD4 and CD8 compartments.

A word on this clonotype: Antigen unknown.

The chain combines TRBV23-1 with TRBJ2-1; TRBD2 might be the D (5 bases). TRBV23-1 is identified as an open reading frame with a role that is uncertain. This sequence was found in a man aged 25 to 45 who received the YFV17D yellow fever vaccine. Source: PBMCs, taken 5 days after the yellow fever booster vaccination. The CDR3 nucleotides are TGCGCCAGCAGTCGCTCCCCTCTGCGGGCGGATGAGCAGTTCTTC. This sequence encodes CASSRSPLRADEQFF.